This T cell receptor (beta chain) was found in a study of T cells after yellow fever vaccination (dated by TCRdb to about 2019). Concerning the study at large: The SMART-Seq v4 Ultra Low Input RNA kit was used to prepare libraries from fractions with low cell numbers. To follow T-cell clones before and after both primary and booster YFV17D yellow fever vaccination, bulk TCR alpha and beta repertoires underwent longitudinal sequencing. The cohort comprised two healthy male donors, one aged 18 to 30 and one aged 30 to 40 years. Blood was collected at multiple timepoints before and after primary and secondary immunization, and bulk PBMC replicates and cell subsets were isolated. What the research found in general, with its limitations: Compared with the primary T-cell response, the secondary T-cell response was faster but weaker, reaching its peak on day 5 rather than on day 15. Only two donors were included in the study, so the extent to which the findings can be generalized is limited. A small fraction of clonotypes showed up in both the CD4 and CD8 compartments, probably as a result of convergent recombination. FACS-sorted repertoires could contain abundant contaminating clonotypes from the bulk population, so computational filtering was required. Most clones expanded after primary vaccination were re-detected after the booster (approximately 96% of CD4 and around 88% of CD8), suggesting broad memory maintenance.

Per the publication, the treatment or condition label means: live attenuated yellow fever vaccine strain. At every blood-draw timepoint, two biological replicates of bulk PBMCs were collected. PBMCs were isolated from peripheral blood using a standard Ficoll-Paque protocol. TriZol was used to extract RNA from bulk PBMCs, from CD4 and CD8 fractions, and from dextramer-positive and dextramer-negative fractions. TCR cDNA was synthesized by 5'RACE template switching, which introduced a universal primer site and unique molecular identifiers. cDNA synthesis was primed from both the TCR alpha and TCR beta constant segments. Library amplification used two PCR steps, and the second PCR step added sample barcodes and sequencing adapters. Sequencing of libraries was done on Illumina HiSeq 2500 (2x100 bp) or NovaSeq (2x150 bp). Per the original workflow: Demultiplexing of reads and collapsing into UMI consensus sequences were performed with MIGEC, and V(D)J alignment was carried out with MiXCR. Clonotypes responding to the vaccine were identified with edgeR on replicate PBMC samples, with the criteria of FDR below 0.01 and a log2 fold change above 5 up to day 15. CD4 or CD8 identity was assigned to each bulk clonotype according to whether the clonotype was present at higher abundance in the sequenced CD4 repertoire or the sequenced CD8 repertoire. The public reads were reanalyzed by TCRdb: fastp trimming at Q25, MiXCR alignment, in-frame beta chains only. Identical CDR3 proteins give one entry, which carries the most common genes and DNA. These V and J calls derive from TCRdb rather than the authors' analysis. The sample records 620,000 or so distinct CDR3 sequences, about 12% of which are singletons. Around 14% of the sample lies in the top ten.

This clonotype was picked up a small number of times. There is no known antigen for this receptor. Base quality data are lacking; no much larger clone is found one base away. Sequences LNHDA (CDR1) and SQIVND (CDR2) are obtained from the germline V gene (reference sequence). The V end loses 4 bases and the J end loses 3 bases, and a stretch of 16 bases separates them. There are 16 amino acids in the CDR3, from cysteine to phenylalanine inclusive. The retained sequence is limited to the CDR3, 48 bases, with the frame set at the first base. The TCR comes from a man aged 25 to 40 who received the YFV17D yellow fever vaccine. The sequence links TRBV19 to TRBJ2-1; a tentative D call is TRBD2 (5 bases match). The sample was PBMCs, taken on the day of the yellow fever booster vaccination. The nucleotides read TGTGCCAGTAGTACCACGAAGAGCGGATTCTACAATGAGCAGTTCTTC. The translation is CASSTTKSGFYNEQFF.